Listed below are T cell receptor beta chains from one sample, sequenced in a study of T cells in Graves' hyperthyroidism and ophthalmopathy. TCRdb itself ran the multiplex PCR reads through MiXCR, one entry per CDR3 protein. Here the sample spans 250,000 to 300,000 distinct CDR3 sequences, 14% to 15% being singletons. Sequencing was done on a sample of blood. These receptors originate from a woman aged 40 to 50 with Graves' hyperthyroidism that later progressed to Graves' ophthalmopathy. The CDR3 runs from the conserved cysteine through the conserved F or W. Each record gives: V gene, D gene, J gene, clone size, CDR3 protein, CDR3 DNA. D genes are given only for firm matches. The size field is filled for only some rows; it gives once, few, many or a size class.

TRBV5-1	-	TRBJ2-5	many	CASSLAPGQQETQYF	TGCGCCAGCAGCTTGGCCCCCGGACAGCAAGAGACCCAGTACTTC
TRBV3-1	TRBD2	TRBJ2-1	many	CASSHHQTGTSGRNEQFF	TGTGCCAGCAGCCACCATCAGACCGGGACTAGCGGGAGAAATGAGCAGTTCTTC
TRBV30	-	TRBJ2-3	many	CAWSGGDTQYF	TGTGCCTGGAGTGGGGGAGATACGCAGTATTTT
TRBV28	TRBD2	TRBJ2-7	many	CASSQGLAQTYEQYF	TGTGCCAGCAGTCAGGGACTAGCGCAAACCTACGAGCAGTACTTC
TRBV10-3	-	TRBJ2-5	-	CAIRAQETQYF	TGTGCCATCAGGGCCCAAGAGACCCAGTACTTC
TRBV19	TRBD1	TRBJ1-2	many	CASGWTGANYGYTF	TGTGCCAGTGGATGGACAGGGGCTAACTATGGCTACACCTTC
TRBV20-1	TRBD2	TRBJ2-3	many	CSAKGTSGVPFVAPHKYTQYF	TGCAGTGCCAAGGGGACTAGCGGGGTTCCGTTTGTGGCCCCACATAAATATACGCAGTATTTT
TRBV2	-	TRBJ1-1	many	CASSFRGGDTEAFF	TGTGCCAGCAGTTTTAGAGGGGGGGACACTGAAGCTTTCTTT
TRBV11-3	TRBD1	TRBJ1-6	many	CASSLGTGVSPLHF	TGTGCCAGCAGCTTAGGGACAGGGGTCTCACCCCTCCACTTT
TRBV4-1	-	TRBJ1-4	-	CASSRVLVQGNEKLFF	TGCGCCAGCAGCCGAGTTTTGGTGCAGGGAAATGAAAAACTGTTTTTT
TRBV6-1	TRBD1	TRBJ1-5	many	CASSEGTGSNQPQHF	TGTGCCAGCAGTGAAGGGACAGGGAGCAATCAGCCCCAGCATTTT
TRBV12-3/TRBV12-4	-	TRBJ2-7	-	CASSLGALRTYEQYF	TGTGCCAGCAGTTTGGGGGCTTTGAGAACCTACGAGCAGTACTTC
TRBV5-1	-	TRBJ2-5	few	CASSLGGFQETQYF	TGCGCCAGCAGCTTGGGAGGGTTCCAAGAGACCCAGTACTTC
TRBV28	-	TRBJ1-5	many	CASSFVRDYSNQPQHF	TGTGCCAGCAGTTTCGTCAGGGACTATAGCAATCAGCCCCAGCATTTT
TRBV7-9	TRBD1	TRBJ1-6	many	CASSLLSPTGGNSPLHF	TGTGCCAGCAGCTTATTGAGCCCGACAGGGGGTAATTCACCCCTCCACTTT
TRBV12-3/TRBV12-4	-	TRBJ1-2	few	CASGEGSYGYTF	TGTGCCAGCGGTGAGGGGAGTTATGGCTACACCTTC
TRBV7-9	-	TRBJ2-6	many	CASSLSISGANVLTF	TGTGCCAGCAGCCTTAGTATCTCTGGGGCCAACGTCCTGACTTTC
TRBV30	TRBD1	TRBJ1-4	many	CAWRAGQPQLNEKLFF	TGTGCCTGGAGGGCGGGACAGCCGCAACTAAATGAAAAACTGTTTTTT
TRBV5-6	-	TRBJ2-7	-	CASSPDPSYEQYF	TGTGCCAGCAGCCCCGATCCCTCCTACGAGCAGTACTTC
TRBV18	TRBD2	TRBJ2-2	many	CASSPRAGEDTGELFF	TGTGCCAGCTCACCAAGGGCGGGAGAGGATACCGGGGAGCTGTTTTTT
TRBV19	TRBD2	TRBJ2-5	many	CASSTRQTTSGSSETQYF	TGTGCCAGTAGTACTCGGCAGACCACTAGCGGGAGCAGTGAGACCCAGTACTTC
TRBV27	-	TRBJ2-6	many	CASSPPGGPGANVLTF	TGTGCCAGCAGTCCGCCCGGGGGGCCTGGGGCCAACGTCCTGACTTTC
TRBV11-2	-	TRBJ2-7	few	CASSNQGYEQYF	TGTGCCAGCAGCAATCAGGGCTACGAGCAGTACTTC
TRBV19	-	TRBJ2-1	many	CASKKDSGPWNEQFF	TGTGCCAGCAAAAAGGACAGTGGGCCTTGGAATGAGCAGTTCTTC
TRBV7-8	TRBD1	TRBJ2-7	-	CASSFSRTGGSYEQYF	TGTGCCAGCAGCTTTAGCCGGACAGGGGGGTCCTACGAGCAGTACTTC
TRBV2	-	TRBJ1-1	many	CASRSDSWNTEAFF	TGTGCCAGCAGATCGGACAGTTGGAACACTGAAGCTTTCTTT
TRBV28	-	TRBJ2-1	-	CASSPQSPARNEQFF	TGTGCCAGCAGTCCTCAGAGCCCTGCCCGGAATGAGCAGTTCTTC
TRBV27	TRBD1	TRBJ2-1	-	CASSPPLVGGVFF	TGTGCCAGCAGCCCCCCTTTAGTAGGGGGCGTGTTCTTC
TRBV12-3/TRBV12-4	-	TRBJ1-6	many	CASSPTRGWGSPLHF	TGTGCCAGCAGTCCTACCCGGGGGTGGGGTTCACCCCTCCACTTT